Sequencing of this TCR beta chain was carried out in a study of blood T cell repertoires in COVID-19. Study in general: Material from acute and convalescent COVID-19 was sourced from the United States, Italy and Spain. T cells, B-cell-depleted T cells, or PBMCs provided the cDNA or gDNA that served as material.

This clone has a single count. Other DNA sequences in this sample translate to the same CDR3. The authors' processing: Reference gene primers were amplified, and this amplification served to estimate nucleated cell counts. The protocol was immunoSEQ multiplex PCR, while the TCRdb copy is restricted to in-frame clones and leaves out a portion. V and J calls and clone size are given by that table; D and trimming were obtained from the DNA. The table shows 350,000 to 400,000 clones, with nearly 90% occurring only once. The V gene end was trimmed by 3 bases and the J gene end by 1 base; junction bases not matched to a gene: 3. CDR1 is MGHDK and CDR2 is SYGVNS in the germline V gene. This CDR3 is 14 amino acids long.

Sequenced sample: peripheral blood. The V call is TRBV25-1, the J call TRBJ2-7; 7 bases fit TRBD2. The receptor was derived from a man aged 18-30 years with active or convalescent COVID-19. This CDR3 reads CASSEAGASYEQYF. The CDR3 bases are TGTGCCAGCAGTGAGGCGGGAGCTTCCTACGAGCAGTACTTC.